These 12 T cell receptor beta chains were sequenced from one sample in a study of blood T cell repertoires in COVID-19. Using immunoSEQ multiplex PCR, the repertoire was profiled, and TCRdb retains in-frame clones only, with some absent. The sample contains under 140,000 clones, roughly 87% of which appear only once. Sequenced input: peripheral blood. Receptor source: a human donor in a cohort sampled during active COVID-19.

The chain is built from TRBV24-1 and TRBJ2-5; 7 bases are a match to TRBD2. V lost 3 bases, J lost 4 bases, and 7 bases stayed unmatched. The CDR3 runs 15 residues. Germline V lookup: CDR1 KGHDR, CDR2 SFDVKD. CDR3 loop: CATSDAVGGAETQYF. The CDR3 bases are TGTGCCACCAGTGATGCCGTGGGAGGGGCAGAGACCCAGTACTTC.

This sequence joins TRBV5-4 and TRBJ1-1; D is possibly TRBD1 (6 bases). Trimming removed 4 bases from V and 1 base from J, with 14 bases in between. CDR3 size: 15 residues. Germline CDR1 SGHNT, CDR2 YYREEE (reference sequence). CDR3 bases: TGTGCCAGCAGCCCCGACCTGGACAGGAACACTGAAGCTTTCTTT. Translated: CASSPDLDRNTEAFF.

The V gene is TRBV6-5, the J gene TRBJ1-4; 9 positions agree with TRBD1. This CDR3 has 15 residues. Germline V lookup: CDR1 MNHEY, CDR2 SVGAGI. Trimming at V came to 2 bases and at J to 7 bases, leaving 5 bases not matched to a gene. CDR3 loop: CASSYGGQGREKLFF. CDR3 bases: TGTGCCAGCAGTTACGGGGGACAGGGACGTGAAAAACTGTTTTTT.

V gene TRBV5-4 combines with J gene TRBJ2-2; tentative D call: TRBD1 (6 bases). CDR1 and CDR2 from the germline V gene are SGHNT and YYREEE (reference sequence). CDR3 length: 17 amino acids. With 3 bases removed from V and 6 bases from J, the gap between germline ends came to 21 bases. CDR3: CASSSGQTEPRAGELFF. CDR3 DNA: TGTGCCAGCAGCTCCGGACAGACAGAGCCGCGGGCCGGGGAGCTGTTTTTT. Variable domain in full (rest from reference TRBV5-4 and TRBJ2-2): ETGVTQSPTHLIKTRGQQVTLRCSSQSGHNTVSWYQQALGQGPQFIFQYYREEENGRGNFPPRFSGLQFPNYSSELNVNALELDDSALYLCASSSGQTEPRAGELFFGEGSRLTVL.

In its sample, this clone was seen once. V is TRBV19 and J is TRBJ2-7; weak D call: TRBD2 (6 bases). V was cut by 1 base and J by 0 bases, with 7 bases left in between. The CDR3 loop spans 14 amino acids. Germline CDR1 is LNHDA and CDR2 is SQIVND (reference sequence). CDR3 amino acids: CASSIGGTSYEQYF. CDR3 nucleotides: TGTGCCAGTAGTATAGGCGGGACCTCCTACGAGCAGTACTTC.

This rearrangement joins TRBV25-1 to TRBJ1-2, with 7 bases fitting TRBD1. After removal of 4 bases from V and 4 bases from J, the junction contained 6 bases not matched to a gene. Germline CDR1 and CDR2: MGHDK and SYGVNS. The CDR3 sequence is 14 residues long. The CDR3 here is CASSGRDRSYGYTF. CDR3 coding DNA: TGTGCCAGCAGTGGCCGGGACAGATCCTATGGCTACACCTTC.

The genes are TRBV21-1 and TRBJ1-2. TRBV21-1 is a pseudogene segment. This CDR3 spans 15 amino acids. The CDR3 region has the DNA TGTGCCAGCAGCAGGTGCGAACCACCCACCGGGGGCTACACCTTC. This translates into CASSRCEPPTGGYTF.

V and J are TRBV9 and TRBJ2-1; the match to TRBD1 covers 9 bases. The J segment lost 5 bases and the V segment lost 4 bases, leaving 7 bases of the junction unmatched. In germline, CDR1 is SGDLS, CDR2 YYNGEE. This CDR3 is built from 15 residues. The chain's CDR3 is CASSLVGDRDNEQFF. CDR3 coding DNA: TGTGCCAGCAGCCTGGTGGGGGACAGGGACAATGAGCAGTTCTTC.

The rearrangement links TRBV10-3 to TRBJ1-5; D is uncertain. The germline gives CDR1 ENHRY, CDR2 SYGVKD. The CDR3 is 13 amino acids. Between the trimmed V and J ends, which lost 3 bases and 2 bases, there was a span of 5 bases. The CDR3 region has the DNA TGTGCCATCAGTGACCAGGGCAATCAGCCCCAGCATTTT. Protein: CAISDQGNQPQHF.

The V call is TRBV3-1 (or the pseudogene TRBV3-2), the J call TRBJ2-5; D perhaps matches TRBD2 (6 bases). Germline lookup yields CDR1 LGHDT and CDR2 YNNKEL (reference sequence). There are 18 residues in the CDR3. V dropped 2 bases and J dropped 4 bases, with 23 bases sitting between them. The CDR3 reads CASSQKGNGSAGGETQYF. CDR3 DNA sequence: TGTGCCAGCAGCCAAAAAGGCAACGGGAGTGCGGGTGGAGAGACCCAGTACTTC.

This clone was recorded only once. V is TRBV3-1 (or the pseudogene TRBV3-2) and J is TRBJ1-1; TRBD1 might be the D (6 bases). With 4 bases removed from V and 5 bases from J, the gap between germline ends came to 17 bases. Germline V gives CDR1 LGHDT, CDR2 YNNKEL (reference sequence). This CDR3 region has 15 residues. CDR3 amino acids: CASSPSGGGRTEAFF. CDR3 bases: TGTGCCAGCAGCCCTAGCGGTGGGGGGCGGACTGAAGCTTTCTTT.

The genes are TRBV28 and TRBJ1-2, with 8 nucleotides matching TRBD1. This CDR3 is built from 14 residues. Germline assignment: CDR1 MDHEN and CDR2 SYDVKM. Trimming took 7 bases from V and 7 from J; bases not matched to a gene: 11. CDR3 DNA sequence: TGTGCCAGCACCCCTGAGGACAGGGCTTTTGGCTACACCTTC. Translation gives CASTPEDRAFGYTF.